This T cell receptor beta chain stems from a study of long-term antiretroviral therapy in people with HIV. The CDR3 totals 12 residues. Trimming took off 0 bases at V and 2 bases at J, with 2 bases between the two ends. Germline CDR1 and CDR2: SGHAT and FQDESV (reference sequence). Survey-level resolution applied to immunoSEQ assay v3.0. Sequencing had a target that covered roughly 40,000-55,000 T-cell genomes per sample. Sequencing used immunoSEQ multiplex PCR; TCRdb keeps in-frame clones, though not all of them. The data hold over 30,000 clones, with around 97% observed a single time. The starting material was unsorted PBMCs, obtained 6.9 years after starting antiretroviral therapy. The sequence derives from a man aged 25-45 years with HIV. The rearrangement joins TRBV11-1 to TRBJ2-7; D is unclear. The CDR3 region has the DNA TGTGCCAGCAGCTTAGCCCCCTACGAGCAGTACTTC. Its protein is CASSLAPYEQYF.